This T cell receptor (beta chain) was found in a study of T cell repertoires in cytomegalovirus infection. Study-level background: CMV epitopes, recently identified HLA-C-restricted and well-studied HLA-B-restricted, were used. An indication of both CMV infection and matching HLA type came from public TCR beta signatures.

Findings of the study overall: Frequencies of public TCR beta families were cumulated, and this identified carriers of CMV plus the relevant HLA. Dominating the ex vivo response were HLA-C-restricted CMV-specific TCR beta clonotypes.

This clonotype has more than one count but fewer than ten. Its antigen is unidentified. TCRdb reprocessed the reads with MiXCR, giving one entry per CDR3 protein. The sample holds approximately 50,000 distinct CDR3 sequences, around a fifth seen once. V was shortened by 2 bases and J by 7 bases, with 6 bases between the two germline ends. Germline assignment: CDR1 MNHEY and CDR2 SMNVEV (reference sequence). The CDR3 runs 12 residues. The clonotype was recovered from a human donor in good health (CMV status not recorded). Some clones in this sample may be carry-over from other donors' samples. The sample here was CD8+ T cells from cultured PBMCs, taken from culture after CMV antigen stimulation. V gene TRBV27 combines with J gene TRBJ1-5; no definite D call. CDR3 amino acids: CASSLVGQPQHF. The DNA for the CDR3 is TGTGCCAGCAGTTTAGTCGGGCAGCCCCAGCATTTT.